The 23 T cell receptor beta chains given below trace back to one sample, sequenced in a study of T cell responses to AZD1222 COVID-19 vaccine. The assay was immunoSEQ multiplex PCR, and TCRdb's table has in-frame clones only and misses some. The sample contains 100,000 to 150,000 clones, roughly 84% of which appear only once. Material: peripheral blood, obtained on day 0 of AZD1222 vaccination. These receptors originate from an adult in good health.

The genes are TRBV5-5 and TRBJ2-1; D uncertain. The germline V gene has CDR1 SGHKS and CDR2 YYEKEE (reference sequence). V lost 1 base to trimming and J lost 8 bases, with 13 bases between them. CDR3 length: 14 residues. The CDR3: CASSLRILSDEQFF. The CDR3 region has the DNA TGTGCCAGCAGCTTGCGGATCCTTAGTGATGAGCAGTTCTTC.

The V and J genes are TRBV18 and TRBJ2-1; 9 positions agree with TRBD2. The germline gives CDR1 KGHSH, CDR2 LQKENI. The CDR3 loop spans 19 amino acids. Trimming removed 3 bases from V and 0 bases from J; junction bases left unmatched: 12. CDR3 protein: CASSPYSPSGDSSYNEQFF. Written as DNA, the CDR3 is TGTGCCAGCTCACCGTATTCTCCTAGCGGGGATAGCTCCTACAATGAGCAGTTCTTC.

V is TRBV9 and J is TRBJ1-6, with a weak D call TRBD1 (5 bases). Germline assignment: CDR1 SGDLS and CDR2 YYNGEE. The CDR3 runs to 15 residues. The V end lost 3 bases, the J end lost 1 base, and 8 bases lay between the germline ends. For the CDR3, the DNA is TGTGCCAGCAGCGGACAGTTTTCCTATAATTCACCCCTCCACTTT. Translation gives CASSGQFSYNSPLHF.

This sequence joins TRBV28 and TRBJ1-1, with 7 bases lining up with TRBD1. The ends lost 10 bases at V and 0 bases at J; junction bases unmatched: 2. There are 12 residues in the CDR3. CDR1 MDHEN and CDR2 SYDVKM come from the germline V gene. The CDR3 DNA reads TGTGCCACTGGGACAGTGAACACTGAAGCTTTCTTT. This translates into CATGTVNTEAFF.

V gene TRBV27 combines with J gene TRBJ2-7; TRBD1 or TRBD2 may be the D gene (5 bases each). This CDR3 has 15 amino acids. Germline values: CDR1 MNHEY, CDR2 SMNVEV (reference sequence). V dropped 4 bases and J dropped 5 bases, with 18 bases sitting between them. The DNA of the CDR3 is TGTGCCAGCAGTTCGCCGTCCCGGGACCGTGACGAGCAGTACTTC. Protein sequence: CASSSPSRDRDEQYF.

The genes are TRBV2 and TRBJ1-1, with D possibly matching TRBD1 (6 bases). Trimming removed 3 bases at V and 3 bases at J, with 17 bases between. The CDR3 extends over 16 amino acids. Germline V gene lookup returns CDR1 SNHLY and CDR2 FYNNEI. The CDR3 region has the DNA TGTGCCAGCAGTGACCCCCGGGGGCAGGCAGACACTGAAGCTTTCTTT. As protein: CASSDPRGQADTEAFF.

The chain has TRBV27 and TRBJ1-6; D is perhaps TRBD1 (5 bases). CDR1 and CDR2 from the germline V gene are MNHEY and SMNVEV (reference sequence). The CDR3 has 16 residues. V lost 9 bases to trimming and J lost 0 bases, with 15 bases between them. This CDR3 reads CASKTGGGSYNSPLHF. The CDR3 nucleotides are TGTGCCAGTAAAACTGGGGGGGGCTCCTATAATTCACCCCTCCACTTT.

This clone occurred a few times. The V gene is TRBV2, the J gene TRBJ1-1; D uncertain. The CDR3 contains 13 residues. The V end lost 5 bases, the J end lost 1 base, and 8 bases lay between the germline ends. From germline, CDR1 is SNHLY and CDR2 FYNNEI. CDR3 protein: CASSYDRNTEAFF. The CDR3 DNA reads TGTGCCAGCAGTTACGACCGGAACACTGAAGCTTTCTTT.

V is TRBV7-3 and J is TRBJ2-1, with 7 bases identical to TRBD2. Unmatched junction bases numbered 6, after V lost 2 bases and J lost 5 bases. This CDR3 comprises 15 residues. The germline CDR1 and CDR2 sequences are SGHTA and FQGTGA. The CDR3 sequence: CASSLAGVDHNEQFF. The CDR3 DNA is TGTGCCAGCAGCTTAGCGGGAGTGGACCACAATGAGCAGTTCTTC.

The rearrangement uses TRBV7-8 and TRBJ1-1; 10 positions match TRBD1. Germline V lookup: CDR1 SGHVS, CDR2 FQNEAQ. The CDR3 runs 16 residues. Trimming removed 6 bases from V and 2 bases from J; junction bases left unmatched: 9. DNA for the CDR3: TGTGCCAGCAGTTGGCGGGACAGGGGTCTTAACACTGAAGCTTTCTTT. Amino acid sequence: CASSWRDRGLNTEAFF.

This chain uses TRBV28 with TRBJ1-2; a weak D match, TRBD1 (5 bases). The CDR3 spans 16 residues. Germline lookup yields CDR1 MDHEN and CDR2 SYDVKM. V lost 2 bases and J 8 bases, leaving 21 bases between the germline ends. The CDR3 region has the DNA TGTGCCAGCAGTTTAGCGCCTCGGGGGATGGCGTGGGGCTACACCTTC. Its translation is CASSLAPRGMAWGYTF.

This sequence joins TRBV11-2 and TRBJ1-6; no firm D call. Germline V gene sequence: CDR1 SGHAT, CDR2 FQNNGV. Trimming left V 3 bases short and J 8 bases short, with 20 bases between. The CDR3 has 17 residues. The CDR3 DNA is TGTGCCAGCAGCTTGAGGCAGGAGCTCAGGTGGGATTCACCCCTCCACTTT. Protein product: CASSLRQELRWDSPLHF.

This sequence joins TRBV18 and TRBJ1-1; D unclear. Germline values: CDR1 KGHSH, CDR2 LQKENI. This CDR3 has 14 amino acids. Trimming stripped 2 bases from V and 1 base from J, with 8 bases between. As DNA, the CDR3 is TGTGCCAGCTCACCAGATATGGGGAACACTGAAGCTTTCTTT. Its protein is CASSPDMGNTEAFF.

V and J are TRBV5-4 and TRBJ2-7, with 7 bases matching TRBD1. V dropped 4 bases and J dropped 5; count of bases not matched to a gene: 12. Germline assignment: CDR1 SGHNT and CDR2 YYREEE (reference sequence). The CDR3 runs to 15 residues. CDR3: CASSPMGQGDDEQYF. The CDR3, as DNA: TGTGCCAGCAGCCCCATGGGGCAGGGGGACGACGAGCAGTACTTC.

CDR3 DNA: TGTGCCAGCAGTTTAACCTCGGGCTACGAGCAGTACTTC. Translated: CASSLTSGYEQYF. The chain employs TRBV12-3 or TRBV12-4 and TRBJ2-7; D not certain. This CDR3 contains 13 residues. Trimming left V 2 bases short and J 3 bases short, with 8 bases between.

Note on this clone: Other DNA variants within this sample encode the same CDR3. The gene calls are TRBV11-1 and TRBJ2-5, with unresolved D. The V and J ends lost 1 base and 3 bases respectively, with 6 bases between them. The CDR3 has 13 amino acids. Germline V gene data show CDR1 as SGHAT and CDR2 as FQDESV (reference sequence). The CDR3 DNA is TGTGCCAGCAGCTTAGGGCTCAAAGAGACCCAGTACTTC. This encodes CASSLGLKETQYF.

The chain joins TRBV2 to TRBJ2-4; 7 bases are shared with TRBD1. This CDR3 region has 15 residues. V trimming: 4 bases; J trimming: 0 bases; junction bases outside the gene matches: 3. CDR1 is SNHLY and CDR2 is FYNNEI in the germline V gene. For the CDR3, the DNA is TGTGCCAGCAGTGGGGGACAGCTAGCCAAAAACATTCAGTACTTC. It yields the protein CASSGGQLAKNIQYF.

V usage is TRBV18 and J usage is TRBJ1-4, with 10 bases identical to TRBD1. With V trimmed by 3 bases and J by 8 bases, 12 bases remained unmatched. This CDR3 is 17 amino acids long. In germline, CDR1 is KGHSH, CDR2 LQKENI. The CDR3 DNA is TGTGCCAGCTCACCTTCGATATCCGGGACAGGGGACGAAAAACTGTTTTTT. It encodes CASSPSISGTGDEKLFF.

The chain uses TRBV4-3 and TRBJ1-2; TRBD1 matches 7 bases. Germline V gene data show CDR1 as LGHNA and CDR2 as YSLEER. V was clipped by 0 bases and J by 1 base; unmatched bases: 5. The CDR3 is made up of 16 amino acids. CDR3 nucleotide sequence: TGCGCCAGCAGCCAAGATTGGACAGGAGATAACTATGGCTACACCTTC. Protein product: CASSQDWTGDNYGYTF.

This chain links TRBV11-2 with TRBJ1-1; D gene ambiguous. The CDR3 totals 12 residues. Trimming cost V 5 bases and J 6 bases, with 10 bases left between them. Germline CDR1 SGHAT, CDR2 FQNNGV. CDR3 in DNA: TGTGCCAGCAGCGCAGAGCTATCTGAAGCTTTCTTT. Translation: CASSAELSEAFF.

The gene calls are TRBV5-6 and TRBJ1-2; a weak D match, TRBD1 (5 bases). With 4 bases removed from V and 2 bases from J, the gap between germline ends came to 12 bases. CDR1 is SGHDT and CDR2 is YYEEEE in the germline V gene. There are 14 residues in the CDR3. CDR3: CASSVKGQNYGYTF. The CDR3 DNA follows: TGTGCCAGCAGCGTCAAAGGACAAAACTATGGCTACACCTTC.

This rearrangement joins TRBV2 to TRBJ1-4; D unclear. V lost 2 bases to trimming and J lost 5 bases, with 12 bases between them. Germline-derived CDR1 and CDR2 are SNHLY and FYNNEI. The CDR3 runs 15 residues. The CDR3 DNA reads as TGTGCCAGCAGTGAACCCGGAGCCGCGAATGAAAAACTGTTTTTT. Amino acids: CASSEPGAANEKLFF.

The rearrangement links TRBV10-3 to TRBJ1-2; D gene uncertain. The V and J ends lost 2 bases and 5 bases respectively, with 18 bases between them. The CDR3 is 16 amino acids. Germline-derived CDR1 and CDR2 are ENHRY and SYGVKD. CDR3 bases: TGTGCCATCAGTGAGGGGGAGAGCTTGTGGCCGTATGGCTACACCTTC. Amino acid sequence: CAISEGESLWPYGYTF.